The entry that follows covers one T cell receptor (beta chain) sequence. The target antigen is unknown. Looked up from germline, CDR1 is LGHNA and CDR2 is YSLEER. CDR3 length equals 18 residues. The V gene end was trimmed by 3 bases and the J gene end by 1 base; junction bases not matched to a gene: 11. This specimen comes from a study of cytomegalovirus exposure and HLA in healthy donors. Study-wide points: Associated with cytomegalovirus, according to the listing, were around 160 TCR beta chains. Productive rates of about 87% or about 30% were seen for most TCR beta V segments in an earlier analysis.

Primers for the PCR totalled 60 Vbeta and 13 Jbeta. In the source study's methods: Later work found tens of millions of unique TCR beta chains, with roughly 11 million shared. The repertoire was sequenced with immunoSEQ multiplex PCR; TCRdb's copy has only in-frame clones and lacks some. V and J calls and clone size are those listed in that table; D and trimming were worked out from the DNA. The sample totals some 31,000 clones. This sequence originates from a woman aged 40 to 50 in good health and CMV-seropositive. The sequenced sample consisted of PBMCs. The rearrangement links TRBV4-3 to TRBJ1-1, with 10 bases lining up with TRBD1. For the CDR3, the DNA is TGCGCCAGCAGCCATGGGACGGGACAGGGGTCGGGGAACACTGAAGCTTTCTTT. Translation gives CASSHGTGQGSGNTEAFF.